These 12 T cell receptor beta chains share one sample of origin, sequenced in a study of T cell responses to AZD1222 COVID-19 vaccine. Profiling relied on immunoSEQ multiplex PCR, and the TCRdb table lists in-frame clones only, not all of them. The sample consists of 100,000 to 150,000 clones, roughly 88% of them appearing once. This material consisted of peripheral blood, taken on day 0 of AZD1222 vaccination. Receptor source: an adult in good health.

This chain connects TRBV4-2 to TRBJ2-5, with D possibly being TRBD2 (5 bases). CDR1 is LGHNA and CDR2 is YNFKEQ in the germline V gene. The CDR3 totals 16 residues. Trimming pared 4 bases from V and 3 bases from J, leaving 18 bases between. The CDR3 region is CASSPGSGVGEETQYF. The DNA of the CDR3 is TGTGCCAGCAGCCCGGGCTCCGGGGTAGGAGAAGAGACCCAGTACTTC.

The CDR3, as DNA: TGTGCCACCAGCAGGGCGAAATACATGAACACTGAAGCTTTCTTT. This gives the protein CATSRAKYMNTEAFF. This chain links TRBV15 with TRBJ1-1; D is uncertain. The CDR3 consists of 15 residues. The V end lost 3 bases, the J end lost 0 bases, and 11 bases lay between the germline ends. CDR1 is LNHNV and CDR2 is YYDKDF in the germline V gene (reference sequence). Full variable domain (remainder filled in from reference TRBV15 and TRBJ1-1): DAMVIQNPRYQVTQFGKPVTLSCSQTLNHNVMYWYQQKSSQAPKLLFHYYDKDFNNEADTPDNFQSRRPNTSFCFLDIRSPGLGDTAMYLCATSRAKYMNTEAFFGQGTRLTVV.

The CDR3 DNA reads as TGTGCCAGCAGCCAAGAAGGGGTTGTGGTTTACGAGCAGTACTTC. This gives the protein CASSQEGVVVYEQYF. The gene calls are TRBV4-2 and TRBJ2-7; D possibly corresponds to TRBD1 (5 bases). Germline-derived CDR1 and CDR2 are LGHNA and YNFKEQ. The CDR3 consists of 15 residues. Between the trimmed V and J ends, which lost 0 bases and 4 bases, there was a span of 13 bases.

This clone was counted a single time. This chain joins TRBV5-8 and TRBJ2-2; tentative D call: TRBD2 (6 bases). Germline V gene lookup returns CDR1 SGHTS and CDR2 YDEGEE. The CDR3 loop spans 14 amino acids. V gave up 5 bases and J gave up 5 bases, with 13 bases separating them. The CDR3 loop is CASRAGSGTGELFF. The CDR3 DNA reads as TGTGCCAGCAGGGCCGGGAGCGGGACCGGGGAGCTGTTTTTT.

This clone came up once. V is TRBV7-8 and J is TRBJ2-3, with 9 positions matching TRBD1. The CDR3 covers 16 residues. The ends lost 3 bases at V and 2 bases at J; junction bases unmatched: 6. CDR1 and CDR2 (germline): SGHVS, FQNEAQ. CDR3 sequence: CASSLAGQGITDTQYF. CDR3 DNA sequence: TGTGCCAGCAGCTTGGCGGGACAGGGAATCACAGATACGCAGTATTTT.

V gene TRBV19 combines with J gene TRBJ1-2, with D possibly matching TRBD1 (6 bases). V was clipped by 3 bases and J by 7 bases, with 18 bases between them. The length of the CDR3 is 15 residues. CDR1 is LNHDA and CDR2 is SQIVND in the germline V gene (reference sequence). In DNA form, the CDR3 reads TGTGCCAGTAGTATCCCCCGGACAGCACAGGGTGGCTACACCTTC. Encoded protein: CASSIPRTAQGGYTF.

This chain links TRBV27 with TRBJ1-6; D gene uncertain. CDR3 size: 15 residues. Germline lookup yields CDR1 MNHEY and CDR2 SMNVEV (reference sequence). V gave up 3 bases and J gave up 14 bases, with 20 bases separating them. The CDR3 DNA sequence: TGTGCCAGCAGTTTTGCCCCGGGTCGTCAAACATCCCTCCACTTT. Amino acids: CASSFAPGRQTSLHF.

The V call is TRBV6-5, the J call TRBJ1-5; possibly TRBD1 for D (5 bases). V was clipped by 5 bases and J by 0 bases, with 8 bases between them. Looked up from germline, CDR1 is MNHEY and CDR2 is SVGAGI. The CDR3 length is 14 residues. CDR3 nucleotides: TGTGCCAGCAGTCCAGACAGTAGCAATCAGCCCCAGCATTTT. Its protein product is CASSPDSSNQPQHF.

This clone has a single count. The chain links TRBV7-8 to TRBJ2-7; 7 positions agree with TRBD1. This CDR3 has 12 amino acids. After removal of 5 bases from V and 9 bases from J, the junction contained 7 bases not matched to a gene. In germline, CDR1 is SGHVS, CDR2 FQNEAQ. CDR3 bases: TGTGCCAGCAGCACCCGGACAGGTCGGCAGTACTTC. As protein: CASSTRTGRQYF.

The V gene is TRBV6-1, the J gene TRBJ1-1, with D hard to call. Germline V CDR1 and CDR2: MNHNS, SASEGT. The V gene lost 3 bases and the J gene lost 0 bases, with 11 bases spanning the gap. This CDR3 is 15 amino acids long. CDR3 protein: CASSDAGGMNTEAFF. For the CDR3, the DNA is TGTGCCAGCAGTGATGCAGGCGGCATGAACACTGAAGCTTTCTTT.

This clone was detected once. The genes are TRBV28 and TRBJ1-2; D may be TRBD1 (6 bases). The CDR3 covers 15 residues. Germline V gene sequence: CDR1 MDHEN, CDR2 SYDVKM. V lost 5 bases and J 8 bases, leaving 21 bases between the germline ends. CDR3 DNA sequence: TGTGCCAGCAGTCCCCGGGGGCGTAGTGACGTGGGCTACACCTTC. Its translation: CASSPRGRSDVGYTF.

This clone was recorded once. The genes are TRBV7-3 and TRBJ1-5; no clear D. Germline V gene sequence: CDR1 SGHTA, CDR2 FQGTGA. The CDR3 runs 13 residues. V dropped 1 base and J dropped 4 bases, with 5 bases sitting between them. The CDR3 spells CASSLSGNQPQHF. The CDR3 DNA follows: TGTGCCAGCAGCTTAAGTGGGAATCAGCCCCAGCATTTT.